This T cell receptor beta chain was captured by sequencing in a study of T cells expressing NK-cell markers. For the study at large: From sorted CD3+CD56+NKG2C+, CD3+CD56+NKG2C- and CD3+CD56-NKG2C+ T cells came the TCR beta repertoires. Seven of the eight sequenced donors were HCMV-seropositive; one was seronegative.

Using the 5' RACE reads, TCRdb records one entry per CDR3 protein without DNA. This sample's table reports about 460,000 distinct CDR3 sequences. Study-wide results and caveats: There were a handful of donors in whom these clonotypes also led the CD3+CD56-NKG2C+ fraction.

With regard to this clonotype: Its antigen is as yet unknown.

Germline CDR1 and CDR2: SGHTA and FQGNSA. CDR3 length: 14 amino acids. The sequenced sample consisted of blood T cells: a sorted CD56 or NKG2C T cell subset, CD4+ or CD8+ T cells, or bulk PBMC T cells (not recorded which). This receptor was identified in a woman between 45 and 65 years old in good health. The J gene is TRBJ1-1, the V gene TRBV7-2; TCRdb calls TRBD1, which cannot be checked without DNA. The CDR3 reads CASSGQALNTEAFF.